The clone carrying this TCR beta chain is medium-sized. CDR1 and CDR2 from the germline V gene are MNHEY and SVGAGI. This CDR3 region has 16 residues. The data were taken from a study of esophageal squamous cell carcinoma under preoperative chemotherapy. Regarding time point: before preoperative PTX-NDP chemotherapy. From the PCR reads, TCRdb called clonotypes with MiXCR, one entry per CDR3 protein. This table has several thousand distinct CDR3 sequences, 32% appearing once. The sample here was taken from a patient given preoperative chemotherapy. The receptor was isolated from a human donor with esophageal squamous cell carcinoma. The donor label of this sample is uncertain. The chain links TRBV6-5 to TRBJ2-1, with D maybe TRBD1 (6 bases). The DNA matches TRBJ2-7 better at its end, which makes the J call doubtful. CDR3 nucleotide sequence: TGTGCCAGCAGTTCCCCGACGACAGGATTCTCCTACGAGCAGTACTTC. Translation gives CASSSPTTGFSYEQYF.